This T cell receptor (beta chain) derives from a study of cytomegalovirus exposure and HLA in healthy donors. The wider study: According to later analysis, the same platform produced the 100 to 150 validation and approximately 630 first-cohort repertoires. Whole-study findings and limits: Rare TCR sequences predominated, though certain public TCRs were found in many donors. Three chains tied to CMV proved CMV antigen-specific in vitro.

Assay: immunoSEQ multiplex PCR; the TCRdb copy retains only in-frame clones and omits some. The table shows tens of thousands of clones, with around 89% occurring only once. About this clone: Its target is not known.

The specimen sequenced was PBMCs. The clonotype comes from a woman under 30 in good health and CMV-seronegative.

CDR3 sequence reads: CAWSVGASGANVLTF. The DNA of the CDR3 is TGTGCCTGGAGTGTGGGGGCATCGGGGGCCAACGTCCTGACTTTC. This sequence joins TRBV30 and TRBJ2-6; a possible D gene is TRBD1 (6 bases). Per the germline V gene, CDR1 is GTSNPN and CDR2 is SVGIG (reference sequence). Trimming cost V 0 bases and J 4 bases, with 10 bases left between them. The CDR3 has 15 amino acids.